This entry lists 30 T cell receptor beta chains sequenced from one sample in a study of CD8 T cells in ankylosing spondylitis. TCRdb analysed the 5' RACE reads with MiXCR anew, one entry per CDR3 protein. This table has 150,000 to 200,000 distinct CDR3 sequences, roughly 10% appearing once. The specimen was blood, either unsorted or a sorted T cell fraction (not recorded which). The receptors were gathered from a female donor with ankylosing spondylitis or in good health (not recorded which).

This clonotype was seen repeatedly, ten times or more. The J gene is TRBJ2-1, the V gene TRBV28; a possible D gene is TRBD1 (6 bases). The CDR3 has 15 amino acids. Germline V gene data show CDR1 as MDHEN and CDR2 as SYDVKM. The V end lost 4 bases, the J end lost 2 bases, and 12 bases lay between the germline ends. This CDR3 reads CASSSTGKPYNEQFF. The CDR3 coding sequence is TGTGCCAGCAGTTCGACAGGAAAACCCTACAATGAGCAGTTCTTC.

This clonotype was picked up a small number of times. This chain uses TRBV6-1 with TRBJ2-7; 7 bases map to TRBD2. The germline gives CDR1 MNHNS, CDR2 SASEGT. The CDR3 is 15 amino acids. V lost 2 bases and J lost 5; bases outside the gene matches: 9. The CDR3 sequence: CASSEMRLAANEQYF. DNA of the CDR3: TGTGCCAGCAGTGAAATGAGACTAGCCGCTAACGAGCAGTACTTC.

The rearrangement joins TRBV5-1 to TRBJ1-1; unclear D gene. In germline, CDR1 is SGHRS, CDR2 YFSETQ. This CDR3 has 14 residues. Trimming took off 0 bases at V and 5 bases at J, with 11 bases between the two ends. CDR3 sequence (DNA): TGCGCCAGCAGCTTGGACGGACCGGGGACTGAAGCTTTCTTT. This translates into CASSLDGPGTEAFF.

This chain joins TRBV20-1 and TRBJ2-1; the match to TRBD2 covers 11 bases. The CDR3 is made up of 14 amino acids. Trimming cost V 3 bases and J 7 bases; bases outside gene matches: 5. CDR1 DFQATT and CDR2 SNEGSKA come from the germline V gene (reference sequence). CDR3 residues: CSARRLAGGNEQFF. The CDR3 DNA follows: TGCAGTGCTAGGCGGCTAGCGGGAGGAAATGAGCAGTTCTTC.

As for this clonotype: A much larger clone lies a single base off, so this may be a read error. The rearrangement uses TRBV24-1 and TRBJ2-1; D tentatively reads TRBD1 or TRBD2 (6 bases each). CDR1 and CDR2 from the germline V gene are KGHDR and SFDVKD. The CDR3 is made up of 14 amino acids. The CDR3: CATEGGSSCNEQFF. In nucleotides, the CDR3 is TGTGCCACCGAAGGGGGGAGCTCCTGCAATGAGCAGTTCTTC.

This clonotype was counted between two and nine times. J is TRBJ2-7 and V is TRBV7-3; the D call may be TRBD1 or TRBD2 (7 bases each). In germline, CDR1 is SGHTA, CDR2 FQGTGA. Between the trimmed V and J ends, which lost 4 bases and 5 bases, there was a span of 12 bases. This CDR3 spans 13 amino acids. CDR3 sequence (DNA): TGTGCCAGCAGCTCCCAGGGGGGGGACGAGCAGTACTTC. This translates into CASSSQGGDEQYF.

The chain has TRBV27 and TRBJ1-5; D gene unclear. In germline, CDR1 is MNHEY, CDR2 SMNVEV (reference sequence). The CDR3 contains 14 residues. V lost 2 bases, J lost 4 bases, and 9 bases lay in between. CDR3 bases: TGTGCCAGCAGTTTAATGGGAGGGAATCAGCCCCAGCATTTT. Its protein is CASSLMGGNQPQHF.

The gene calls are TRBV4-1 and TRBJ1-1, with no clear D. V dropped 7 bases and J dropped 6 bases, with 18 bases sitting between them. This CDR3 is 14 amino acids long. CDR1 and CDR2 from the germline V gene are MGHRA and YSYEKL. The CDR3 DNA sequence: TGCGCCAGCACCCATAAACCCCTCGGCCCTGAAGCTTTCTTT. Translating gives CASTHKPLGPEAFF.

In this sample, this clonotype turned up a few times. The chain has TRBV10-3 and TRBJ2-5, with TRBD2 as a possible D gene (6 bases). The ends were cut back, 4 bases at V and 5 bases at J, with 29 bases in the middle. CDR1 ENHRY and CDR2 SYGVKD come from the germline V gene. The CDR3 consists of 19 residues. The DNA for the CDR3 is TGTGCCATCAGTGGCCCTAGCGATAAGAAAAGGGGCCCGGGGGAGACCCAGTACTTC. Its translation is CAISGPSDKKRGPGETQYF.

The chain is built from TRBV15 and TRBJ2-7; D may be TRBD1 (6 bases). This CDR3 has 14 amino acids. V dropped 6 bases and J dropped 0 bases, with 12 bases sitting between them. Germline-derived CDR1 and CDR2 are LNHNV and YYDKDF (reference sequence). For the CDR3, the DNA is TGTGCCACCAGTCCGAGACAGGTCTCCTACGAGCAGTACTTC. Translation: CATSPRQVSYEQYF.

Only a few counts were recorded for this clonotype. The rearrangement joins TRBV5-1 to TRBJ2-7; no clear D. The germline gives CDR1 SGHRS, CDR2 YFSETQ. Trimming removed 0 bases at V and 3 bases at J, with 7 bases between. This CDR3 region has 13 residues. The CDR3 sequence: CASSLEEHYEQYF. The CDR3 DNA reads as TGCGCCAGCAGCTTGGAAGAGCACTACGAGCAGTACTTC.

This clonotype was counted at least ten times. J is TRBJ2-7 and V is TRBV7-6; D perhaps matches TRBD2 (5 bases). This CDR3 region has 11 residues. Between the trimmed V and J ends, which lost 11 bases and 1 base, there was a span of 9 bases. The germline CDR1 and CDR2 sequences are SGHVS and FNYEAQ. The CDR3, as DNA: TGTGCCTCCGGGGATTCCTACGAGCAGTACTTC. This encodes CASGDSYEQYF.

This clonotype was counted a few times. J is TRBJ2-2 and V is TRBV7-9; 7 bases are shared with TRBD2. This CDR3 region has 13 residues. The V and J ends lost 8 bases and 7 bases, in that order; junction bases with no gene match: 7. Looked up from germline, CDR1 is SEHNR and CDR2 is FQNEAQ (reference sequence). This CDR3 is CASGGSYGGELFF. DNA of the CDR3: TGTGCCAGCGGCGGGAGTTATGGCGGGGAGCTGTTTTTT. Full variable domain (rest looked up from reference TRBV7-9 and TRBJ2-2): DTGVSQNPRHKITKRGQNVTFRCDPISEHNRLYWYRQTLGQGPEFLTYFQNEAQLEKSRLLSDRFSAERPKGSFSTLEIQRTEQGDSAMYLCASGGSYGGELFFGEGSRLTVL.

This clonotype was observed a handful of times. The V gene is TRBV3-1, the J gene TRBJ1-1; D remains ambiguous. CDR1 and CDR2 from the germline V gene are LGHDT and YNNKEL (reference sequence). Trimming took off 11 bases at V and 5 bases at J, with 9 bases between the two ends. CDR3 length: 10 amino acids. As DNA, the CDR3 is TGTGCCGCTATGGGAACTGAAGCTTTCTTT. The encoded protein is CAAMGTEAFF.

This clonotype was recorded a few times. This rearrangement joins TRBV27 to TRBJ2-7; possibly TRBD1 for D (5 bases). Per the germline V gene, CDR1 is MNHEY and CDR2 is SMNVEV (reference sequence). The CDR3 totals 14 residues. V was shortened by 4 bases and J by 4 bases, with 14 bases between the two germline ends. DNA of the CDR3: TGTGCCAGCAGTTCCCTCGGCAGGGTGTACGAGCAGTACTTC. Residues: CASSSLGRVYEQYF.

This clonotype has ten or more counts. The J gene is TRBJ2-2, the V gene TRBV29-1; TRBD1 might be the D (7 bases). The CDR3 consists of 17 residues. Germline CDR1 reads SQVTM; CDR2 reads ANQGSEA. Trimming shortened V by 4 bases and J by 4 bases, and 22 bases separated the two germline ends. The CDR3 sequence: CSVVLVTGDRITGELFF. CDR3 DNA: TGCAGCGTTGTCCTTGTTACGGGGGACAGAATCACCGGGGAGCTGTTTTTT.

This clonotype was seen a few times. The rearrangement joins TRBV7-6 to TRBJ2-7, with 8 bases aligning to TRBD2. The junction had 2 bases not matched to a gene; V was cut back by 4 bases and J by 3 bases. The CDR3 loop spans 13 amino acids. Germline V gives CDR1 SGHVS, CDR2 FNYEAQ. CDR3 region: CASSSGGIYEQYF. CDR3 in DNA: TGTGCCAGCAGCTCGGGAGGGATCTACGAGCAGTACTTC.

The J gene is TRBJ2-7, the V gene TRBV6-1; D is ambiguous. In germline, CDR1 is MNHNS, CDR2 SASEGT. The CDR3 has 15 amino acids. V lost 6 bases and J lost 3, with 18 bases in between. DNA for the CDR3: TGTGCCAGCAGCTTGGCCCACACAGATTTCTACGAGCAGTACTTC. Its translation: CASSLAHTDFYEQYF.

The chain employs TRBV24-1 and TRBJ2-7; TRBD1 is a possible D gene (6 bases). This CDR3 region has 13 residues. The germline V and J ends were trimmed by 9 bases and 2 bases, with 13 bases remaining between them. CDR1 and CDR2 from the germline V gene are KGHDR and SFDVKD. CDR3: CATVGDTTYEQYF. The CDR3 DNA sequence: TGTGCCACCGTTGGGGACACCACCTACGAGCAGTACTTC.

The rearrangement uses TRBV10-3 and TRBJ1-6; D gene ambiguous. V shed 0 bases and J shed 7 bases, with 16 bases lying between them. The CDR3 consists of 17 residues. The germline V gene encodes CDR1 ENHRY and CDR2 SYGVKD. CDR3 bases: TGTGCCATCAGTGAGTCGGGAGGGTTTGAGAGAAATTCACCCCTCCACTTT. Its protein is CAISESGGFERNSPLHF.

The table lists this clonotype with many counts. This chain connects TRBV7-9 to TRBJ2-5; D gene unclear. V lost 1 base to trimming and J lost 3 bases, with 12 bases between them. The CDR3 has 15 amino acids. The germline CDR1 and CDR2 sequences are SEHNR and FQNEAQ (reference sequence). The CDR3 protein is CASSLELQMEETQYF. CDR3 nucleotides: TGTGCCAGCAGCTTAGAGCTCCAGATGGAAGAGACCCAGTACTTC.

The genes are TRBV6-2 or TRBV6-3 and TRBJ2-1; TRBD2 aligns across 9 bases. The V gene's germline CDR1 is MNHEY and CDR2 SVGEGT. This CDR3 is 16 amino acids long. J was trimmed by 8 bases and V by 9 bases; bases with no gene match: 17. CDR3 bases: TGTGCCAGACCCCTCCGGGCTAGCGGGGCCTGGGATGAGCAGTTCTTC. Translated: CARPLRASGAWDEQFF.

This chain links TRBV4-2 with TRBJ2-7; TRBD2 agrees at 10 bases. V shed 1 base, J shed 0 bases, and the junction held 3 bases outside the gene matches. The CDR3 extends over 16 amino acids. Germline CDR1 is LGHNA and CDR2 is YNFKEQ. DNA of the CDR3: TGTGCCAGCAGCCAAGCCCTAGCGGGAGCCTCCTACGAGCAGTACTTC. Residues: CASSQALAGASYEQYF.

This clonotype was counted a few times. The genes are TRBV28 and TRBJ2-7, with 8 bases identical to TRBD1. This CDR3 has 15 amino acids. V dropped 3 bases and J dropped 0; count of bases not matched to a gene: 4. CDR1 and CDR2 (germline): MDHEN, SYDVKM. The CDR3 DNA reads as TGTGCCAGCAGTTTTTTCGGACAGGGCTCCTACGAGCAGTACTTC. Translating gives CASSFFGQGSYEQYF.

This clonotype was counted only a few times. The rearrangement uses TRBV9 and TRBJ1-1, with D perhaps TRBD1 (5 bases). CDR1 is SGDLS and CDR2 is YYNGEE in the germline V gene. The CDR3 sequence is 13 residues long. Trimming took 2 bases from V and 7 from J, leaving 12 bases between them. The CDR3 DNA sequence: TGTGCCAGCAGCGTCGCAGGGCGGGGTGAAGCTTTCTTT. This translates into CASSVAGRGEAFF.

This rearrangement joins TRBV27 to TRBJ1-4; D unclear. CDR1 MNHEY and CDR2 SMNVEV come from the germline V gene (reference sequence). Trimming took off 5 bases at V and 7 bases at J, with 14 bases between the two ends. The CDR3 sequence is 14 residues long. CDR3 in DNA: TGTGCCAGCAGTGGTGGGCCAGAGGGTGAAAAACTGTTTTTT. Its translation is CASSGGPEGEKLFF.

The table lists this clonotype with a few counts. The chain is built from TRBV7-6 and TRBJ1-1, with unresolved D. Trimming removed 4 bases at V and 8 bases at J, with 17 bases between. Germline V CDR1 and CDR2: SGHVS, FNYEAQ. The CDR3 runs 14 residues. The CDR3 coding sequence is TGTGCCAGCAGCTCCCTTCGGGCGCGGGGAGAAGCTTTCTTT. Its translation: CASSSLRARGEAFF.

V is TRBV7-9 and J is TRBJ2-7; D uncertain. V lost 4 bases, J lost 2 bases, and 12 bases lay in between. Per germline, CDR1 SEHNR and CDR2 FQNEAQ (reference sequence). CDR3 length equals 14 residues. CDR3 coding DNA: TGTGCCAGCAGCTCCGATACTAACCCCTACGAGCAGTACTTC. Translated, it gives CASSSDTNPYEQYF.

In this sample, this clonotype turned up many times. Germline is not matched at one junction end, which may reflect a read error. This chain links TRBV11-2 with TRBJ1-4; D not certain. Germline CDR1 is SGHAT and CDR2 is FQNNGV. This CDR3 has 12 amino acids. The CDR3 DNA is TGCGCCAGCAGCTTGGGCGGTGAAAAACTGTTTTTT. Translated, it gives CASSLGGEKLFF.

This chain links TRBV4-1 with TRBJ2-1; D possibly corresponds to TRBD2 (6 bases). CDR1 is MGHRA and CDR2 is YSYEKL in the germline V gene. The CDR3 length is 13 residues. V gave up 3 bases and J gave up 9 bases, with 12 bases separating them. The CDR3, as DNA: TGCGCCAGCAGCCAGGAGACTAGGGGTGAGCAGTTCTTC. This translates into CASSQETRGEQFF.